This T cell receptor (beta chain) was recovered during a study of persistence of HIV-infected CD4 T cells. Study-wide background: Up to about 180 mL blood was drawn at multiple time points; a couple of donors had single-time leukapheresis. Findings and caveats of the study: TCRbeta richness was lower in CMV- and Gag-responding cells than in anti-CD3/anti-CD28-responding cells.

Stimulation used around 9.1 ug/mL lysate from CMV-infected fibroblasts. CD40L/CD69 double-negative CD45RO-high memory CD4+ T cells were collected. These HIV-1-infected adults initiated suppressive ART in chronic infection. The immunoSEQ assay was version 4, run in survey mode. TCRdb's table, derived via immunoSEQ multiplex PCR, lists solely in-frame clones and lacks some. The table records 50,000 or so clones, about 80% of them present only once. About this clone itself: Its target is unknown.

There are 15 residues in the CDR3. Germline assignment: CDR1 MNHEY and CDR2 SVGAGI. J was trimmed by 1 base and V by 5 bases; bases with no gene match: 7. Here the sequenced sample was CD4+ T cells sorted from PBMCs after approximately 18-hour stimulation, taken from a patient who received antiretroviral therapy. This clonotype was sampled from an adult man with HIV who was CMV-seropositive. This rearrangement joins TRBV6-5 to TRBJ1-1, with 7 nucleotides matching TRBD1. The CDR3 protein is CASSRSDRANTEAFF. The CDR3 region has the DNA TGTGCCAGCAGTAGATCCGACAGGGCGAACACTGAAGCTTTCTTT.